This paragraph reports one TCR beta chain. Method: immunoSEQ multiplex PCR; TCRdb's copy keeps in-frame clones and lacks some. Of about 110,000 clones in the sample, 88% were seen once. The CDR3 runs 15 residues. V lost 4 bases to trimming and J lost 7 bases; unmatched junction nucleotides: 5. Germline CDR1 SGHVS, CDR2 FQNEAQ. This entry belongs to a study of cytomegalovirus exposure and HLA in healthy donors. J is TRBJ1-6 and V is TRBV7-8, with 9 bases lining up with TRBD1. Source material: PBMCs. This sequence originates from a young woman in good health and CMV-seropositive. CDR3 sequence: CASSWAGTGNSPLHF. In DNA, the CDR3 is TGTGCCAGCAGCTGGGCCGGGACAGGGAATTCACCCCTCCACTTT.